This T cell receptor (beta chain) appears in the sequencing data of a study of shared clonotypes between healthy human individuals. Only one count was recorded for this clone. The CDR3 extends over 14 amino acids. Germline V gene data show CDR1 as MGHRA and CDR2 as YSYEKL. Losses at the gene ends were 1 base for V and 6 bases for J; bases not matched to a gene: 2. Assay used: immunoSEQ multiplex PCR; TCRdb lists only in-frame clones, some missing. The data show some 2,400,000 clones, nearly 97% seen once. The receptor comes from a man aged 18 to 29 in good health. The chain is built from TRBV4-1 and TRBJ2-2; 7 bases map to TRBD1. Sequencing was carried out using naive CD4+ T cells sorted from blood. The subset denotes: CD45RA+ positively selected. CDR3 nucleotides: TGCGCCAGCAGCCAAGGACAGGGTGCCGGGGAGCTGTTTTTT. This translates into CASSQGQGAGELFF.